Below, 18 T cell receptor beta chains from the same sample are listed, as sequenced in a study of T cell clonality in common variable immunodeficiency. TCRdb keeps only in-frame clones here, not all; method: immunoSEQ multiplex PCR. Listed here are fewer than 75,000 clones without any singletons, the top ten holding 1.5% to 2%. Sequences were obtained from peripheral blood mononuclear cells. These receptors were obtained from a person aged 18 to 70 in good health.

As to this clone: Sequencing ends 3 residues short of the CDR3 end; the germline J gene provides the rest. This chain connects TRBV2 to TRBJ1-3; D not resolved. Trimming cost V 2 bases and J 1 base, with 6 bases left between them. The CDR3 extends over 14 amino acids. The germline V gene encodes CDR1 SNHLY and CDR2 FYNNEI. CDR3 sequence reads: CASSELGSGNTIYF. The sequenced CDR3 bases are TGTGCCAGCAGTGAATTAGGGTCTGGAAACACC.

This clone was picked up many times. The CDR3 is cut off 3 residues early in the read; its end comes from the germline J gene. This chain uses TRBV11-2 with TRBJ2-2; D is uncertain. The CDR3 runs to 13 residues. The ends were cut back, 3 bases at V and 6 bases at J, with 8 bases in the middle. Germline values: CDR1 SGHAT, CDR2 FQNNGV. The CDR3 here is CASSFSEAGELFF. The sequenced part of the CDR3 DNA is TGTGCCAGCAGCTTTTCTGAGGCCGGGGAG.

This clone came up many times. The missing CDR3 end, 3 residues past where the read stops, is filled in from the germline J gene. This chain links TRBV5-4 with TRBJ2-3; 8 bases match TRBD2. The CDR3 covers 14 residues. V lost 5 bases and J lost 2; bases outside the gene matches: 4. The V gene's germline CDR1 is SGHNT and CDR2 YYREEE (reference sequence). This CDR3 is CASRRAGDTDTQYF. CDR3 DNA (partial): TGTGCCAGCAGGAGAGCGGGGGACACAGATACG.

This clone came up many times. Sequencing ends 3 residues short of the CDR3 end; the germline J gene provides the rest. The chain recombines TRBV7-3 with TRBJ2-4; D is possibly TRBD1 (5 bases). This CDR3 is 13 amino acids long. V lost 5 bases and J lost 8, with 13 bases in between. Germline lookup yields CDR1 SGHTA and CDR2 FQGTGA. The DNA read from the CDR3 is TGTGCCAGCAGCCCAGGGTCTGCAGACATT. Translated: CASSPGSADI. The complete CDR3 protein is CASSPGSADIQYF. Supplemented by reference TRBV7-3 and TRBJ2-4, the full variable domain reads GAGVSQTPSNKVTEKGKYVELRCDPISGHTALYWYRQSLGQGPEFLIYFQGTGAADDSGLPNDRFFAVRPEGSVSTLKIQRTERGDSAVYLCASSPGSADIQYFGAGTRLSVL.

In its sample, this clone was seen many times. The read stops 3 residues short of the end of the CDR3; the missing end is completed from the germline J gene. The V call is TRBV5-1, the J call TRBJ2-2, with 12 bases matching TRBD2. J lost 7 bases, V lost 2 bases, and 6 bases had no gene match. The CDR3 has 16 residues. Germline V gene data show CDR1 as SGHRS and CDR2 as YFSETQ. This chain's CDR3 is CASSFRLAGDGGELFF. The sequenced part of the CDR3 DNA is TGCGCCAGCAGCTTCCGACTAGCGGGGGATGGCGGGGAG.

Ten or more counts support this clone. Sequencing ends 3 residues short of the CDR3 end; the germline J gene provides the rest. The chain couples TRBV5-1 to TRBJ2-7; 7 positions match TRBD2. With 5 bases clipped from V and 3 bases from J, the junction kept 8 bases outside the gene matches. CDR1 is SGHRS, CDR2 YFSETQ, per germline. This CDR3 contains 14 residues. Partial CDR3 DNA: TGCGCCAGCAGACCGACCGGGACTAACTACGAG. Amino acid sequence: CASRPTGTNYE. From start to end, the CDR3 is CASRPTGTNYEQYF.

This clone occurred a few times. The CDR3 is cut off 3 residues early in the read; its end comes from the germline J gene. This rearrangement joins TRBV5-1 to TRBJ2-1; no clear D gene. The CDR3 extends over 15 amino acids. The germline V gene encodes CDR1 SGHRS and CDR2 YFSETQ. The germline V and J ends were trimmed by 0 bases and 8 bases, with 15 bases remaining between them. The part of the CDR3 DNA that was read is TGCGCCAGCAGCTTGGGCAGCCCTGGCGCGGATGAG. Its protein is CASSLGSPGADE. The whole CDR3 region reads CASSLGSPGADEQFF.

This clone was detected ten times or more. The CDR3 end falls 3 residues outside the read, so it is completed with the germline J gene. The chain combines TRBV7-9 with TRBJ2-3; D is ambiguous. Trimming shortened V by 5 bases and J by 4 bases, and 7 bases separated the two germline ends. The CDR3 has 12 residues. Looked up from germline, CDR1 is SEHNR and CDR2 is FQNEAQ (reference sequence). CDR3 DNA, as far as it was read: TGTGCCAGCAGCCCCCCCGCAGATACG. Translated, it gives CASSPPADT. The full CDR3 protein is CASSPPADTQYF.

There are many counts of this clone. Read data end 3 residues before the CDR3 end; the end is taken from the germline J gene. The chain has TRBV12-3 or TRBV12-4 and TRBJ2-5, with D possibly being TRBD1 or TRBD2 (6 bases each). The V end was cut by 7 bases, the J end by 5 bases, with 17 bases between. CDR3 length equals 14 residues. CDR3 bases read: TGTGCCAGCATTCACAGGGAGGATTTGGAGACC. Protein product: CASIHREDLET. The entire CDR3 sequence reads CASIHREDLETQYF.

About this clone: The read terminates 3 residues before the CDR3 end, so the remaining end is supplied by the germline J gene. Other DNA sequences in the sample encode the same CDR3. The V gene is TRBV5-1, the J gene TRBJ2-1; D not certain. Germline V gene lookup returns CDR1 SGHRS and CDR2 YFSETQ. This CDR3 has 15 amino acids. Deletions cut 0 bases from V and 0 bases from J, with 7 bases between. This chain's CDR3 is CASSLESSSYNEQFF. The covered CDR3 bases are TGCGCCAGCAGCTTGGAATCCAGCTCCTACAATGAG.

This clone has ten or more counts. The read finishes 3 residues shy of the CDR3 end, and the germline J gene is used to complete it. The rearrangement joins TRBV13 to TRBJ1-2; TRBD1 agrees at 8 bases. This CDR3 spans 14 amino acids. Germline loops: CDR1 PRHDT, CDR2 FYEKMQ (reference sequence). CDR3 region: CASSFGQGGHGYTF. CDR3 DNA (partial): TGTGCCAGCAGCTTTGGACAGGGCGGTCACGGC.

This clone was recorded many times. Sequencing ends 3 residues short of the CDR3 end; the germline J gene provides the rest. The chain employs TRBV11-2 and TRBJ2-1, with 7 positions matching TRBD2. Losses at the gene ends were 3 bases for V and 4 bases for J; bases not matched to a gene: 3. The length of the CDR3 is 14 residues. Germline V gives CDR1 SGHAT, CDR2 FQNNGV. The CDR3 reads CASSLGLSYNEQFF. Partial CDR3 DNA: TGTGCCAGCAGCTTGGGACTATCTTACAATGAG.

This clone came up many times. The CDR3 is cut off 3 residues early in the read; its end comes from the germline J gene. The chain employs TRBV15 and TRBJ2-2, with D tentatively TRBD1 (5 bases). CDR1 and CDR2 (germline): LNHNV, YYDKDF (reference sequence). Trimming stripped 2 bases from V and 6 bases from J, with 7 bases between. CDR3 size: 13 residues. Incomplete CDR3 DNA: TGTGCCACCAGCAGAAGACAGCCCGGGGAG. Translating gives CATSRRQPGE. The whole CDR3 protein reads CATSRRQPGELFF.

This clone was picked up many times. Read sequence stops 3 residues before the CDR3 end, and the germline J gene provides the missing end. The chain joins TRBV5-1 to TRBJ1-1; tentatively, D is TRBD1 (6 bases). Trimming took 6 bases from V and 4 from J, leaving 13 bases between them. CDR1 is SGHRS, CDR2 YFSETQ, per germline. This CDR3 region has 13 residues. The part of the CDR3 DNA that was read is TGCGCCAGCATAGGGGGATTGGGCACTGAA. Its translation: CASIGGLGTE. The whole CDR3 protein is CASIGGLGTEAFF.

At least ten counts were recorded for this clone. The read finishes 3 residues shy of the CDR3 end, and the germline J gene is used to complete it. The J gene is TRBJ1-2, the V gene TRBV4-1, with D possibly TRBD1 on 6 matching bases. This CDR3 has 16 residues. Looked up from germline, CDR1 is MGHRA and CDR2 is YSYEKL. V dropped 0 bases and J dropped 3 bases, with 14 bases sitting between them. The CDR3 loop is CASSQDLRDIYYGYTF. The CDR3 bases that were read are TGCGCCAGCAGCCAAGATCTCCGGGACATCTACTATGGC.

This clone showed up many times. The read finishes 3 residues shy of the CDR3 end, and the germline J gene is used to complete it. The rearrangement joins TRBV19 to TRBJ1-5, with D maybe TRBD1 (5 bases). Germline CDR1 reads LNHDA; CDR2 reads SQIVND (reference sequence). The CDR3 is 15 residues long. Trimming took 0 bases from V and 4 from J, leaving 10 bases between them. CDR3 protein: CASSIDREGNQPQHF. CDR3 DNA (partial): TGTGCCAGTAGTATAGACAGGGAAGGTAATCAGCCC.

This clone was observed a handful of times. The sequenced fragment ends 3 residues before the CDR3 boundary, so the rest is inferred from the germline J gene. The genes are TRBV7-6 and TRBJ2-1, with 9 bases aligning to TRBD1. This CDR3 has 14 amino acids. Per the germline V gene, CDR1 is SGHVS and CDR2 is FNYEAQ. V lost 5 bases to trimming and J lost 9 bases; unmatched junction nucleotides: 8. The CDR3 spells CASSAPDRGLEQFF. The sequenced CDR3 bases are TGTGCCAGCAGCGCGCCGGACAGGGGTCTTGAG.

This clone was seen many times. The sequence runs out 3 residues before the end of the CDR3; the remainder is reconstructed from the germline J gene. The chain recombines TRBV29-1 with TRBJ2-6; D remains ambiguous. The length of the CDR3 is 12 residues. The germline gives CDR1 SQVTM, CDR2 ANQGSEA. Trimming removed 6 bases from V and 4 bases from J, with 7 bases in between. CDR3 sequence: CSVIQGANVLTF. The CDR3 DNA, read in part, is TGCAGCGTAATACAGGGGGCCAACGTC. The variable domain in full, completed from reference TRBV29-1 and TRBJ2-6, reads SAVISQKPSRDICQRGTSLTIQCQVDSQVTMMFWYRQQPGQSLTLIATANQGSEATYESGFVIDKFPISRPNLTFSTLTVSNMSPEDSSIYLCSVIQGANVLTFGAGSRLTVL.